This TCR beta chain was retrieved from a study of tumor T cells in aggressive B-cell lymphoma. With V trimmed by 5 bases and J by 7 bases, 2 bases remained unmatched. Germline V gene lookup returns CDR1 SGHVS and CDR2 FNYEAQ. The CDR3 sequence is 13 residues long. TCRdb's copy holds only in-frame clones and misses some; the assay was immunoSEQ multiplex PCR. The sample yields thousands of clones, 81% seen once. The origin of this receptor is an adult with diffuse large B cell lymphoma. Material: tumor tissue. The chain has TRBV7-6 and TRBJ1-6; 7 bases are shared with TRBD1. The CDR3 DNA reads TGTGCCAGCAGCCCGGACAGGAATTCACCCCTCCACTTT. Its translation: CASSPDRNSPLHF.